These 22 T cell receptor beta chains came from one sample sequenced in a study of T cell responses to AZD1222 COVID-19 vaccine. TCRdb's copy holds only in-frame clones and misses some; the assay was immunoSEQ multiplex PCR. This sample has 97,000 or so clones, with 80% to 95% found just once. The material sequenced was peripheral blood, taken 28 days after the second AZD1222 dose. These receptor sequences come from an adult who received the AZD1222 COVID-19 vaccine.

This clone came up once. This chain links TRBV7-2 with TRBJ1-3, with a tentative D call TRBD1 (6 bases). CDR1 SGHTA and CDR2 FQGNSA come from the germline V gene. This CDR3 region has 15 residues. The V end lost 4 bases, the J end lost 2 bases, and 12 bases lay between the germline ends. The CDR3 DNA follows: TGTGCCAGCAGCTCCCAACAGGGAGCTGGAAACACCATATATTTT. It is translated as CASSSQQGAGNTIYF.

The V call is TRBV20-1, the J call TRBJ2-7; D may match TRBD1 or TRBD2 (5 bases each). This CDR3 has 14 residues. Germline V gene data show CDR1 as DFQATT and CDR2 as SNEGSKA (reference sequence). V lost 4 bases to trimming and J lost 2 bases, with 15 bases between them. For the CDR3, the DNA is TGCAGTGCTAATGAGGGACGAGGCACCTACGAGCAGTACTTC. Translating it yields CSANEGRGTYEQYF.

Here the CDR3 DNA reads TGTGCCAGCAGTCTCTCTACCACCCCTGGAAACACCATATATTTT. This sequence encodes CASSLSTTPGNTIYF. The V call is TRBV27, the J call TRBJ1-3; D not certain. Trimming took 5 bases from V and 2 from J, leaving 13 bases between them. Germline V gene data show CDR1 as MNHEY and CDR2 as SMNVEV (reference sequence). The CDR3 runs 15 residues.

This chain uses TRBV6-1 with TRBJ1-2; TRBD1 might be the D (5 bases). The CDR3 is 19 amino acids. The germline V gene encodes CDR1 MNHNS and CDR2 SASEGT. The germline V and J ends were trimmed by 2 bases and 5 bases, with 27 bases remaining between them. CDR3: CASSEQTGGRGTAPYGYTF. CDR3 in DNA: TGTGCCAGCAGTGAACAAACGGGAGGGAGGGGCACGGCACCATATGGCTACACCTTC.

The J gene is TRBJ2-7, the V gene TRBV5-1; 7 bases are a match to TRBD2. CDR1 and CDR2 from the germline V gene are SGHRS and YFSETQ. The CDR3 length is 11 residues. V was clipped by 5 bases and J by 6 bases; unmatched bases: 2. DNA for the CDR3: TGCGCCAGCAGGGCTAGCGGCGAGCAGTACTTC. Translated: CASRASGEQYF.

In its sample, this clone was seen once. The chain is built from TRBV5-1 and TRBJ2-3; 11 positions match TRBD2. This CDR3 comprises 15 residues. V lost 4 bases and J lost 5; bases outside the gene matches: 6. The V gene's germline CDR1 is SGHRS and CDR2 YFSETQ. CDR3: CASSPSGRPQDTQYF. CDR3 sequence (DNA): TGCGCCAGCAGCCCTAGCGGGAGGCCGCAAGATACGCAGTATTTT.

V gene TRBV28 combines with J gene TRBJ1-2; TRBD1 might be the D (6 bases). The CDR3 length is 15 residues. V lost 6 bases and J lost 7, with 21 bases in between. Germline CDR1 reads MDHEN; CDR2 reads SYDVKM. The CDR3 DNA sequence: TGTGCCAGCAGAACTACCGGAGGGGGGCTCCTTGGCTACACCTTC. Translated: CASRTTGGGLLGYTF.

This clone showed up just once. The chain links TRBV24-1 to TRBJ2-7; tentatively, D is TRBD2 (5 bases). CDR3 length: 15 residues. V shed 3 bases and J shed 3 bases, with 14 bases lying between them. Germline V lookup: CDR1 KGHDR, CDR2 SFDVKD. The CDR3 spells CATSDRRTEIYEQYF. In DNA form, the CDR3 reads TGTGCCACCAGTGATCGGAGGACGGAGATCTACGAGCAGTACTTC.

J is TRBJ1-4 and V is TRBV5-1; D is uncertain. The germline V gene has CDR1 SGHRS and CDR2 YFSETQ. The V gene lost 1 base and the J gene lost 8 bases, with 18 bases spanning the gap. The CDR3 sequence is 16 residues long. For the CDR3, the DNA is TGCGCCAGCAGCTTGAATCCGGGCGGCGGCGGGGAAAAACTGTTTTTT. It specifies CASSLNPGGGGEKLFF.

The chain recombines TRBV7-2 with TRBJ2-1; unclear D gene. Germline V gene sequence: CDR1 SGHTA, CDR2 FQGNSA. The CDR3 length is 15 residues. V was pared by 1 base and J by 2 bases, with 9 bases between. Written as DNA, the CDR3 is TGTGCCAGCAGCTTAGGGCATACTACCTACAATGAGCAGTTCTTC. Translation gives CASSLGHTTYNEQFF.

V usage is TRBV18 and J usage is TRBJ2-7; TRBD1 might be the D (6 bases). The CDR3 has 14 residues. Per germline, CDR1 KGHSH and CDR2 LQKENI. With 5 bases removed from V and 2 bases from J, the gap between germline ends came to 13 bases. The CDR3 bases are TGTGCCAGCTCAACCCGGGACAACCCCTACGAGCAGTACTTC. As protein: CASSTRDNPYEQYF.

This chain connects TRBV24-1 to TRBJ2-1; D is undetermined. The ends were cut back, 9 bases at V and 0 bases at J, with 11 bases in the middle. Germline V gives CDR1 KGHDR, CDR2 SFDVKD. The CDR3 length is 14 residues. CDR3 in amino acids: CATAAVGSYNEQFF. The CDR3 bases are TGTGCCACCGCCGCGGTGGGCTCCTACAATGAGCAGTTCTTC.

The V gene is TRBV27, the J gene TRBJ2-3; 8 positions match TRBD1. J gave up 6 bases and V 8 bases, and 10 bases lay outside the gene matches. Germline CDR1 is MNHEY and CDR2 is SMNVEV (reference sequence). The CDR3 is made up of 14 amino acids. CDR3 nucleotide sequence: TGTGCCAGCGGGAAGGACAGGGCGAGGGATACGCAGTATTTT. Protein sequence: CASGKDRARDTQYF.

This chain links TRBV28 with TRBJ2-7; TRBD2 might be the D (6 bases). The germline V gene has CDR1 MDHEN and CDR2 SYDVKM. The length of the CDR3 is 14 residues. The V and J ends lost 7 bases and 3 bases respectively, with 16 bases between them. CDR3 protein: CASKPGLEYYEQYF. The CDR3 DNA reads as TGTGCCAGCAAACCGGGACTCGAATACTACGAGCAGTACTTC.

The chain links TRBV6-5 to TRBJ2-7; 11 nucleotides align to TRBD2. The V gene's germline CDR1 is MNHEY and CDR2 SVGAGI. The CDR3 sequence is 16 residues long. V was clipped by 0 bases and J by 4 bases; unmatched bases: 5. The CDR3 DNA follows: TGTGCCAGCAGTTACTCACTAGCGGGAGCTATATACGAGCAGTACTTC. Residues: CASSYSLAGAIYEQYF.

The chain has TRBV23-1 and TRBJ1-5; perhaps TRBD1 as D (6 bases). TRBV23-1 qualifies as an ORF whose function is uncertain. Trimming shortened V by 4 bases and J by 3 bases, and 10 bases separated the two germline ends. The CDR3 runs 14 residues. This chain's CDR3 is CASSLGTINQPQHF. CDR3 nucleotide sequence: TGCGCCAGCAGTCTAGGGACAATCAATCAGCCCCAGCATTTT.

The chain is built from TRBV10-3 and TRBJ2-7, with TRBD1 identical over 10 bases. Germline V gives CDR1 ENHRY, CDR2 SYGVKD. V shed 3 bases and J 2 bases; nucleotides not matched to a gene: 7. CDR3 size: 16 residues. CDR3 nucleotides: TGTGCCATCAGTGACCCAGGACAGGGGGATACCTACGAGCAGTACTTC. This gives the protein CAISDPGQGDTYEQYF.

This rearrangement joins TRBV20-1 to TRBJ2-3; TRBD2 is a possible D gene (5 bases). The CDR3 length is 15 residues. Germline V gives CDR1 DFQATT, CDR2 SNEGSKA (reference sequence). Trimming took 3 bases from V and 4 from J, leaving 17 bases between them. Here the CDR3 reads CSASLAGVLADTQYF. CDR3 in DNA: TGCAGTGCTAGTTTGGCGGGCGTTCTGGCAGATACGCAGTATTTT.

The CDR3 DNA reads TGTGCCAGCAGCTCTGCGGTAGCCTCCTACAATGAGCAGTTCTTC. This sequence encodes CASSSAVASYNEQFF. The V and J genes are TRBV5-6 and TRBJ2-1; D unresolved. This CDR3 region has 15 residues. Trimming removed 3 bases at V and 0 bases at J, with 10 bases between. Per the germline V gene, CDR1 is SGHDT and CDR2 is YYEEEE.

Only one count was recorded for this clone. The CDR3 sequence is CASSLTSGRANEQFF. The CDR3, as DNA: TGTGCCAGCAGTCTGACTAGCGGGAGGGCCAATGAGCAGTTCTTC. The chain has TRBV2 and TRBJ2-1; TRBD2 agrees at 14 bases. Germline V gene sequence: CDR1 SNHLY, CDR2 FYNNEI. The CDR3 is 15 amino acids. The junction had 3 bases not matched to a gene; V was cut back by 5 bases and J by 6 bases.

This sequence joins TRBV9 and TRBJ1-2; 10 bases align to TRBD1. Germline loops: CDR1 SGDLS, CDR2 YYNGEE. CDR3 size: 13 residues. Trimming took 4 bases from V and 6 from J; bases not matched to a gene: 3. Here the CDR3 DNA reads TGTGCCAGCAGCCGGGACAGGGGACATGGCTACACCTTC. Its protein is CASSRDRGHGYTF.

This chain uses TRBV7-2 with TRBJ2-2; 9 nucleotides line up with TRBD2. The V gene end was trimmed by 4 bases and the J gene end by 5 bases; junction bases not matched to a gene: 2. The germline V gene encodes CDR1 SGHTA and CDR2 FQGNSA. The CDR3 contains 14 residues. The DNA of the CDR3 is TGTGCCAGCAGCTGGCGGGAGGGGACCGGGGAGCTGTTTTTT. Protein product: CASSWREGTGELFF.